This TCR beta chain was found in a study of T cell clonotyping in hematopoietic cell transplantation. Whole-study findings and limits: No sorting was done, leaving CD4 and CD8 contributions mixed.

Described time point: recipient sample about 28 days before transplant, after cytoreduction. Recipients were bled about 28 days pretransplant and at posttransplant days 30, 100, 180. TCRdb keeps only in-frame clones here, not all; method: immunoSEQ multiplex PCR. The sample comprises approximately 25,000 clones, 75% to 85% of which are singletons, and 24% rests with the top ten. Notes on this clone: The target antigen is unknown.

The trim removed 4 bases at V and 4 bases at J, leaving 11 bases unmatched. Germline values: CDR1 SGDLS, CDR2 YYNGEE. This CDR3 has 18 amino acids. The sample in question was peripheral blood mononuclear cells, obtained before stem cell transplant. This rearrangement joins TRBV9 to TRBJ2-2; TRBD1 matches 12 bases. The source of this sequence is a woman aged 60-75 years with acute myeloid leukemia. Some clones in this sample may be carry-over from other donors' samples. DNA of the CDR3: TGTGCCAGCAGCCTGGAAGGGACAGGGGGCCTTATCACCGGGGAGCTGTTTTTT. Its protein product is CASSLEGTGGLITGELFF.